The 5 T cell receptor beta chains below come from one sample, sequenced in a study of blood T cell repertoires in COVID-19. The table came from immunoSEQ multiplex PCR; TCRdb's copy has only in-frame clones and leaves some out. The repertoire holds a few hundred thousand clones, with around 89% as singletons. The material sequenced was PBMCs or T cells enriched from blood (not recorded which). These receptors were taken from a man between 18 and 35 years old who had recovered from COVID-19.

The gene calls are TRBV5-1 and TRBJ1-6, with D possibly being TRBD1 (5 bases). The CDR3 is 16 amino acids. Germline V gene data show CDR1 as SGHRS and CDR2 as YFSETQ. The ends were cut back, 4 bases at V and 8 bases at J, with 19 bases in the middle. For the CDR3, the DNA is TGCGCCAGCAGCCCGGACCTCAGGGATTCCTATTCACCCCTCCACTTT. Protein: CASSPDLRDSYSPLHF.

The chain joins TRBV5-1 to TRBJ2-6, with a tentative D call TRBD1 (6 bases). The V and J ends lost 2 bases and 0 bases respectively, with 21 bases between them. This CDR3 is built from 20 residues. Germline V CDR1 and CDR2: SGHRS, YFSETQ. The CDR3 protein is CASSLYRASLPGSGANVLTF. CDR3 coding DNA: TGCGCCAGCAGCTTATACAGGGCCTCCCTCCCCGGCTCTGGGGCCAACGTCCTGACTTTC.

This chain links TRBV9 with TRBJ2-7, with TRBD2 matching over 10 bases. V trimming: 3 bases; J trimming: 0 bases; junction bases outside the gene matches: 3. This CDR3 is built from 15 residues. Germline V gene lookup returns CDR1 SGDLS and CDR2 YYNGEE. The CDR3 DNA reads as TGTGCCAGCAGCGAGACTAGCGGGTCCTCCTACGAGCAGTACTTC. Its protein is CASSETSGSSYEQYF.

The V call is TRBV9, the J call TRBJ1-4; D is undetermined. The CDR3 loop spans 18 amino acids. The V gene's germline CDR1 is SGDLS and CDR2 YYNGEE. Between the trimmed V and J ends, which lost 1 base and 4 bases, there was a span of 20 bases. CDR3 bases: TGTGCCAGCAGCGTACCGTCGGGCCACGACGCGGGTAATGAAAAACTGTTTTTT. Translating it yields CASSVPSGHDAGNEKLFF.

The count of this clone is one. The J gene is TRBJ2-1, the V gene TRBV7-2, with 8 positions matching TRBD2. J gave up 4 bases and V 8 bases, and 10 bases lay outside the gene matches. This CDR3 region has 15 residues. Germline V lookup: CDR1 SGHTA, CDR2 FQGNSA. CDR3 amino acids: CASFILGLGYNEQFF. CDR3 bases: TGTGCCAGCTTCATTTTGGGACTAGGGTACAATGAGCAGTTCTTC.